This T cell receptor (beta chain) was documented in a study of vaccination effects on CD4 cells after COVID-19. The table came from immunoSEQ multiplex PCR; TCRdb's copy has only in-frame clones and leaves some out. The top ten clones hold over 0.95% of a sample with around 81,000 clones, about three quarters of them seen once. Within the ViraFEST assay, antigen-specific CD4+ T cells underwent expansion with viral peptide pools prior to sequencing. Culture proceeded for approximately 9 days, and CD4+ T cells were then isolated. Two-dose BNT162b2 or mRNA-1273 vaccination was given to participants. This clone was seen only a few times. Its specificity is unknown. This CDR3 is built from 14 residues. Trimming took 8 bases from V and 6 from J, leaving 20 bases between them. Per the germline V gene, CDR1 is GTSNPN and CDR2 is SVGIG (reference sequence).

The specimen was CD4+ T cells from PBMCs cultured with HCoV-OC43 spike peptides, collected after COVID-19 vaccination. Subset given: HCoV-OC43 spike overlapping peptide pool stimulation. This receptor was identified in a human donor who received a COVID-19 vaccine. The V gene is TRBV30, the J gene TRBJ1-5; weak D call: TRBD1 (6 bases). The CDR3 bases are TGTGCCGTCACGAGTAGGGGGTTGGGTCAGCCCCAGCATTTT. This gives the protein CAVTSRGLGQPQHF. The complete variable domain, with remaining parts taken from reference TRBV30 and TRBJ1-5, reads SQTIHQWPATLVQPVGSPLSLECTVEGTSNPNLYWYRQAAGRGLQLLFYSVGIGQISSEVPQNLSASRPQDRQFILSSKKLLLSDSGFYLCAVTSRGLGQPQHFGDGTRLSIL.